This T cell receptor beta chain emerged from a study of cytomegalovirus exposure and HLA in healthy donors (TCRdb year 2017). In terms of the full investigation: In an earlier analysis of approximately 640 of the donors, 276 Gb of sequence data and 120 million or so unique TCR beta sequences from about 179 million T cells were reported. On average, 235,054 unique TCR beta nucleotide sequences were sequenced per donor among 300 to 500 genotyped donors of the cohort, with 15% to 20% of those sequences being non-productive. Of the 350 to 450 genotyped donors, about 84% fell in the genetic ancestry cluster associated with self-reported Caucasian donors. A later analysis re-analyzed previously published TCR beta repertoires from 500 to 700 donors and added high-resolution HLA genotyping to study TCR occurrence patterns. The study profiled the T cell repertoires of about 720 subjects by immunosequencing and related them to cytomegalovirus serostatus. The aim of the study was to test whether cataloging public T cell receptors could identify signatures of past pathogen exposure. Typing coverage varied by locus: roughly 620-630 donors for A, B, C, DRB1 and DQB1; roughly 510 for DQA1; around 570 for DPA1; more than 450 for DPB1. Several DR-DQ haplotypes were treated as single units for association and clustering because of strong linkage in the cohort. Every repertoire in the discovery cohort had been generated on one and the same sequencing platform. In an earlier analysis of a few hundred of the donors, high-throughput TCR beta sequencing was used to judge whether each TCR beta V gene segment behaved as functional or pseudogenic. The study combined high-throughput TCR immunosequencing, statistical association of individual TCRs with disease status, and machine learning to predict cytomegalovirus infection status. About 300 gigabases of sequencing data and around 85 million unique TCR sequences made up an early release that covered approximately 650 HLA-typed donors. In the later analysis, no new phenotypic data were used to find candidate immune exposures; instead, reliance was placed on TCR beta sequences and their occurrence across donors. A later genetic analysis took genome-wide SNP genotypes for about 55% of the 666 donors and used that subset as a discovery cohort. Along with the roughly 670-subject first cohort, a separate validation cohort of roughly 110 different subjects was used. Donor age, sex, ethnicity and CMV serostatus were compiled alongside the repertoire data. HLA typing covered class I and class II loci at four-digit resolution. Summary of the overall study and its limitations: V-gene and J-gene trimming of TCR beta chains was associated with a missense DCLRE1C variant in a later genetic analysis, and the association was replicated in an independent cohort. In this cohort, only TCR beta chains were sequenced, and detectable features were limited by the absence of alpha or paired-chain data. Most TCR sequences were observed very rarely across donors, whereas some public TCRs were present in many individuals. It was suggested by the authors that the approach could potentially be generalized to other disease states and immunological phenotypes. In a later analysis, the rate of TCR association differed among HLA loci, with DRB1 alleles having the most associated TCRs and HLA-C alleles having the fewest. An earlier analysis of some 560 of the donors showed that most TCR beta V segments appeared in productive rearrangements either about 87% or about 30% of the time, which broadly matched IMGT annotations. About 17 rarely observed V segments, including chromosome 9 orphons, were excluded from the earlier analysis of a few hundred of the donors because counts were too low. Cytomegalovirus status was reported to be diagnosed by the classifier with high specificity and sensitivity in both the original and validation cohorts. In a later analysis, most CMV-associated TCR beta chains were found to appear HLA-restricted, with HLA associations seemingly driven largely by CMV exposure. A later genetic analysis reported fewer N-insertions in productive TCRs among donors in an Asian-associated ancestry cluster than the roughly 700-donor mean. Linkage disequilibrium might explain the correlated functional status among segregating V segments, but an unknown experimental factor could not be ruled out. The sequencing pipeline was judged likely to have produced a cluster of highly shared sequence variants as a technical artifact. The study gave a list of roughly 150 TCR beta chains associated with cytomegalovirus. Roughly uniform sequencing depth across donors was assumed in presence/absence analyses, although this assumption may not hold. In vitro tests confirmed that a few of the cytomegalovirus-associated TCR beta chains recognize cytomegalovirus antigens. Because the 87-base-pair reads could not distinguish some IMGT-functional V segments, including TRBV6-2 and TRBV6-3, those segments were excluded. A further reported finding was that TCR beta sequences accurately predicted the HLA-A and HLA-B alleles for most subjects in the first cohort. Because HLA typing was unavailable for some donors at each locus, only the typed subset was used in association tests. When HLA alleles, especially DR and DQ, strongly co-occurred, attributing TCR associations to individual alleles was difficult. CMV serostatus was the only immune exposure information available for the cohort. A later analysis reported that several top co-occurrence clusters appeared linked to parvovirus B19, influenza, CMV and Epstein-Barr virus. At a false discovery rate of 0.05, a later analysis linked under 20,000 TCR beta sequences to specific HLA alleles. In a later analysis, HLA-associated TCR beta chains were found to be more clonally expanded and to have lower generation probabilities than equally common non-associated chains.

To prepare the library, the immunoSEQ multiplex PCR assay was applied. A mixture of 60 forward primers for TCR Vbeta segments and 13 reverse primers for TCR Jbeta segments was used in the multiplex PCR. The CDR3 region of rearranged TCR beta genes was amplified from genomic DNA by a multiplex PCR assay. The amplified TCR beta libraries were sequenced on the Illumina HiSeq System as 87-base-pair reads. From the authors' description of their analysis: A later analysis counted approximately 74 million unique TCR beta chains across the 600 to 850 repertoires, and roughly 9.9 million of these chains were shared by at least two donors. Raw reads were error-corrected and collapsed into unique sequences by a nearest-neighbor algorithm in which closely related sequences were merged to remove PCR and sequencing errors. Alignment of CDR3 sequences to IMGT reference sequences was used to assign V, D and J gene segments. For a sequence to be retained, a match of at least six nucleotides to both a V gene segment and a J gene segment was required. A rearrangement was called productive if the CDR3 had no stop codons and remained in frame with V and J, and every other rearrangement was called non-productive. Following IMGT convention, CDR3 was defined as the stretch from the second conserved V-encoded cysteine up to the conserved J-encoded phenylalanine. The earlier analysis of 450 to 750 of the donors excluded any sequence lacking an unambiguous match to a single V gene segment. An earlier analysis of 500 to 600 of the donors classified V segments as functional when productive rearrangements were above 56.7% and as segregating when the standard deviation between donors was above 5%. A statistical classification framework was developed to diagnose cytomegalovirus status using the catalog of TCR beta chain sequences. In a later analysis, V and J genes were assigned by comparing TCR nucleotide sequences against IMGT/GENE-DB human TR gene sequences. A later analysis assigned CDR3 sequences and most-parsimonious VDJ recombination scenarios with the TCRdist pipeline. In a later analysis, every TCR beta chain was defined by the combination of its CDR3 amino acid sequence and its V-gene family, and reads without a unique V-gene family were dropped. A later analysis removed nearly 600 highly shared, low-generation-probability nucleotide sequences to deal with suspected cross-contamination and a sequencing artifact. A later analysis calculated a clonal expansion index for each public chain from normalized within-repertoire ranks of inferred template counts. Generation probabilities in a later analysis came from a VDJ recombination model fitted to out-of-frame rearrangements, and those results were checked against IGoR. In a later analysis, TCR-TCR, TCR-HLA and TCR-CMV co-occurrence was scored with hypergeometric tests, and a repertoire-size bias correction was applied to TCR pairs. A later analysis estimated false discovery rates by permuting HLA or CMV assignments 20 times. In a later analysis, co-occurring TCRs were grouped using DBSCAN, with TCRdist sequence similarity added in when clustering inside HLA-allele-positive subsets. Repertoires with fewer than 30,000 or more than 120,000 public chains were left out of co-occurrence clustering, as were a handful of repertoires with anomalous nucleotide sharing. The clones in this table, taken by TCRdb from immuneACCESS, are in-frame only. Not every clone is retained; where verified, under half of the shortfall comes from an unresolved V gene, and the cause of the rest is unknown. From that table come the V and J calls and clone size; the DNA was used to work out D and trimming. Counted in this sample were 150,000 to 250,000 clones; around 80% of them appeared once. Of the sample, around 1.9% falls within the top ten clones.

This clone showed up just a few times. Its antigen target is currently unknown. No qualities accompany the bases; no much larger clone lies one base away. In total, approximately 690 healthy bone marrow donors made up the cohort. All cohort members were sampled while nominally healthy, although unrecorded immune exposures were likely present. The donor tested CMV seronegative and was one of the 352 seronegative cohort members. A peripheral blood sample was collected from each donor, and TCR beta sequencing was performed on peripheral blood mononuclear cells. The Qiagen DNeasy Blood Extraction Kit was used to extract genomic DNA from the blood cell samples. Taken from the germline V gene, the CDR1 and CDR2 loops are MGHRA and YSYEKL. Counted from cysteine to phenylalanine, this CDR3 has 14 amino acids. Only the CDR3 DNA is retained, 42 bases long and in frame from the first base. The junction shows trimming of 3 bases on V and 1 base on J, plus 9 bases between the germline ends.

The chain links TRBV4-1 with TRBJ1-2; the D gene identity is not certain. The sample comprised PBMCs. This clonotype was obtained from a man aged 25-45 years in good health and CMV-seronegative. The CDR3 sequence is CASSHPRGNYGYTF. The nucleotide sequence is given as TGCGCCAGCAGCCATCCCCGGGGTAACTATGGCTACACCTTC.